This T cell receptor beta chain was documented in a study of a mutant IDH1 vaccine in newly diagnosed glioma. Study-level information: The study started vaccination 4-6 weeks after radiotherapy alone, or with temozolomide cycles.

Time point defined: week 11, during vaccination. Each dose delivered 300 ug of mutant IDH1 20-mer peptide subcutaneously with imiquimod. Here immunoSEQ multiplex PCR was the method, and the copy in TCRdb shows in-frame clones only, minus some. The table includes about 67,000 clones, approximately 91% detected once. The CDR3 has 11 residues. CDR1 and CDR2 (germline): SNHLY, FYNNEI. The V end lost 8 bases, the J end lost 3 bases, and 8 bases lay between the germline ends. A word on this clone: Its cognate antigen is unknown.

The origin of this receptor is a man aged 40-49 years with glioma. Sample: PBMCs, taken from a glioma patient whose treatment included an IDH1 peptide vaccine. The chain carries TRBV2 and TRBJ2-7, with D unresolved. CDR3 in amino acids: CASDLGYEQYF. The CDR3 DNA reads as TGTGCCAGCGATTTGGGCTACGAGCAGTACTTC. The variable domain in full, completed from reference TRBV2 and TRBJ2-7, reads EPEVTQTPSHQVTQMGQEVILRCVPISNHLYFYWYRQILGQKVEFLVSFYNNEISEKSEIFDDQFSVERPDGSNFTLKIRSTKLEDSAMYFCASDLGYEQYFGPGTRLTVT.